This T cell receptor (delta chain) comes out of a study of gamma-delta T cells after stem cell transplantation. This clone has just a few counts. TCRdb re-called the RT-PCR reads using CATT. The table includes about 2,000 delta-chain clones, approximately 15% detected once. The TCR comes from a human donor. It is not recorded whose cells these are; they may come from a transplant donor. This table probably holds off-target reads from a library built for another chain. Input material: gamma-delta T cells.

CDR3 DNA sequence: TGTGCCTGTGACAAACTGGGGGATGCGTACACCGATAAACTCATCTTT. It yields the protein CACDKLGDAYTDKLIF. The J gene is TRDJ1, the V gene TRDV2; 10 bases fit TRDD3. Trimming cost V 2 bases and J 0 bases; bases outside gene matches: 5. The CDR3 contains 16 residues. The V gene's germline CDR1 is GEAIGNYY and CDR2 EKD.